What follows are 9 T cell receptor beta chains derived from one specimen sequenced in a study of blood T cells in healthy people across ages (dated by TCRdb to the mid-2010s). Library prep was done by 5' RACE. These reads were obtained on an Illumina HiSeq 2500. A second about 7 to 12 cycle PCR used a sample-barcoded 5' primer and a J-beta primer mix. TCRdb itself trimmed the public reads at Q25 with fastp, ran MiXCR and retained productive beta chains. Each CDR3 protein gets just one entry, which takes the most common genes and DNA from the rows behind it. This sample holds 1.5 million to 2 million distinct CDR3 sequences; 34% were observed only once. 10% to 12% of the sample is in the top ten clones. Sequencing was carried out using blood. The receptors shown here come from a woman in her twenties or thirties in good health.

The V call is TRBV6-2 or TRBV6-3, the J call TRBJ2-7, with 7 nucleotides matching TRBD1. CDR3 length: 14 residues. Germline values: CDR1 MNHEY, CDR2 SVGEGT. Trimming took 7 bases from V and 3 from J; bases not matched to a gene: 9. Here the CDR3 DNA reads TGTGCCAGCATTTCAGACAGGGCATACTACGAGCAGTACTTC. Translation gives CASISDRAYYEQYF.

This clonotype was seen more than once but under ten times. The chain has TRBV5-1 and TRBJ1-1; D might be TRBD1 (6 bases). Germline CDR1 SGHRS, CDR2 YFSETQ. The V end lost 0 bases, the J end lost 4 bases, and 13 bases lay between the germline ends. The CDR3 is 15 amino acids. CDR3 sequence (DNA): TGCGCCAGCAGCTTGGAGCCAGGGGTCCCCACTGAAGCTTTCTTT. Encoded protein: CASSLEPGVPTEAFF. The variable domain in full, with the rest retrieved from reference TRBV5-1 and TRBJ1-1, is KAGVTQTPRYLIKTRGQQVTLSCSPISGHRSVSWYQQTPGQGLQFLFEYFSETQRNKGNFPGRFSGRQFSNSRSEMNVSTLELGDSALYLCASSLEPGVPTEAFFGQGTRLTVV.

With regard to this clonotype: A much larger clone lies one base from this, so it may be a read error. The chain combines TRBV5-1 with TRBJ2-7; TRBD2 aligns across 13 bases. Germline CDR1 SGHRS, CDR2 YFSETQ. This CDR3 has 16 residues. The CDR3 here is CASSGGLAGSSYGQYF. In DNA, the CDR3 is TGCGCCAGCAGCGGGGGACTAGCGGGGAGCTCCTACGGGCAGTACTTC.

With respect to this clonotype: A much larger clone is a single base away; this may be a read error. The rearrangement joins TRBV20-1 to TRBJ2-1; the D is unclear. The DNA end is more similar to TRBJ2-7, so the J call may be wrong. This CDR3 contains 13 residues. Germline-derived CDR1 and CDR2 are DFQATT and SNEGSKA (reference sequence). The CDR3 coding sequence is TGCAGTGCAAAGGTCCTCTCCTACAATGAGCAGTACTTC. This translates into CSAKVLSYNEQYF.

This clonotype turned up a few times. The chain links TRBV21-1 to TRBJ2-6; the table's D call, TRBD1, has no DNA check behind it. TRBV21-1 is a known pseudogene. The CDR3 is 19 residues long. This CDR3 reads CASSKADSRTNSGANVLTF. The CDR3 region has the DNA TGTGCCAGCAGCAAAGCAGACAGCCGCACCAACTCTGGGGCCAACGTCCTGACTTTC.

This clonotype was found a few times. V usage is TRBV15 and J usage is TRBJ1-2; D not resolved. The CDR3 covers 14 residues. CDR1 and CDR2 from the germline V gene are LNHNV and YYDKDF (reference sequence). Trimming removed 6 bases from V and 4 bases from J, with 15 bases in between. DNA of the CDR3: TGTGCCACCAGGGAGAGGTCGACCCTCTATGGCTACACCTTC. It encodes CATRERSTLYGYTF. Drawing the rest from reference TRBV15 and TRBJ1-2, the complete variable domain is DAMVIQNPRYQVTQFGKPVTLSCSQTLNHNVMYWYQQKSSQAPKLLFHYYDKDFNNEADTPDNFQSRRPNTSFCFLDIRSPGLGDTAMYLCATRERSTLYGYTFGSGTRLTVV.

This chain joins TRBV28 and TRBJ2-5; perhaps D is TRBD1 or TRBD2 (5 bases each). This CDR3 comprises 14 residues. Trimming took off 2 bases at V and 4 bases at J, with 11 bases between the two ends. Per the germline V gene, CDR1 is MDHEN and CDR2 is SYDVKM. CDR3 region: CASSLGGEGETQYF. CDR3 nucleotide sequence: TGTGCCAGCAGTTTAGGGGGAGAGGGAGAGACCCAGTACTTC. The full variable domain, in which reference TRBV28 and TRBJ2-5 provide the parts outside the CDR3, is DVKVTQSSRYLVKRTGEKVFLECVQDMDHENMFWYRQDPGLGLRLIYFSYDVKMKEKGDIPEGYSVSREKKERFSLILESASTNQTSMYLCASSLGGEGETQYFGPGTRLLVL.

The chain couples TRBV6-1 to TRBJ2-7, with 8 bases fitting TRBD1. The CDR3 has 14 residues. Germline lookup yields CDR1 MNHNS and CDR2 SASEGT. After removal of 7 bases from V and 4 bases from J, the junction contained 9 bases not matched to a gene. The CDR3 loop reads CASIRWTGFYEQYF. The CDR3 DNA is TGTGCCAGCATCAGATGGACAGGGTTTTACGAGCAGTACTTC.

This chain joins TRBV18 and TRBJ2-7; maybe TRBD2 (6 bases). This CDR3 is built from 15 residues. The germline V gene encodes CDR1 KGHSH and CDR2 LQKENI. V was trimmed by 3 bases and J by 4 bases, leaving 16 bases between them. CDR3 nucleotide sequence: TGTGCCAGCTCACCGGGACTGCAGAACTGGTACGAGCAGTACTTC. Its protein is CASSPGLQNWYEQYF.